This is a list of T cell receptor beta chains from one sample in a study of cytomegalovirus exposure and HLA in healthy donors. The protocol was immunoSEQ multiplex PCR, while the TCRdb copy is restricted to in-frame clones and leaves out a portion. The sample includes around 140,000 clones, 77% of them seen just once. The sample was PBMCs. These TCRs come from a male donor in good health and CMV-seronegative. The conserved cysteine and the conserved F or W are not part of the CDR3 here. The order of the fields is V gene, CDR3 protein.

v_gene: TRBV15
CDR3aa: ATSRPPGAGGADTQY

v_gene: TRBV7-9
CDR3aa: ASSPGGGRGETQY

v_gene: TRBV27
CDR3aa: ASSLSIGIGVIYGYT

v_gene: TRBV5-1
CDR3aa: ASSQRTSGFTDTQY

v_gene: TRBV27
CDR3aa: ASSKPLGGENTEAF

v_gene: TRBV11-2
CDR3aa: ASSPRTGVLGYGYT

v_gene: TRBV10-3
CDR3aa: AISESMEQGPYNEQF

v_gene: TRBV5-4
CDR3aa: ASSSGGVFDGANGLT

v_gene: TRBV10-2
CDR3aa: ASSGLGLTRSEYGYT

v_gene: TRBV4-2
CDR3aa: ASSQEILASWGYNEQF

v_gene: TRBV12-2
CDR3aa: ASRATGAHGYT

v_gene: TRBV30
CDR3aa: AWSVKSPLEAGELF

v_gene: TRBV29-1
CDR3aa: SVRPGQALYEQY

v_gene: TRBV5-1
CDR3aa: ASSSSGTEQF

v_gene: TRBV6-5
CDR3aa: ASRNGLAGAREQF

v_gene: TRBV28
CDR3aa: ASSSRDRGLEKLF

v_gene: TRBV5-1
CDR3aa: ASSSGTGNYNEQF

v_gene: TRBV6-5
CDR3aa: ASRPDRGRNTEAF

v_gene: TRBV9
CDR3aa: ASSGLANEQF

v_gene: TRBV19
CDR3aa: ASQQGTEAF

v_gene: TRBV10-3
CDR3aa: AAAGTDNSPLH

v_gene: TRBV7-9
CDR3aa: ASSWGTGGLETQY

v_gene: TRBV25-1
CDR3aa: ASSPGGARPGELF

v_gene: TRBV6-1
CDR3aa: ASRPQGEYYYEQY

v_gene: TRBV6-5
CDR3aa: ASTPGGIYEQY

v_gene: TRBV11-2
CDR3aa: ASSSPRGWAGELF

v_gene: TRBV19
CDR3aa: ASSIVEGLNTEAF

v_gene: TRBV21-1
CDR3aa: ASSKGGGQGAVETQY

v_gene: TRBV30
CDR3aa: AWSAGQGIGGYT

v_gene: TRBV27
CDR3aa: ASSKQGALNTGELF

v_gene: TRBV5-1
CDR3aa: ASSLPGTGDTEAF

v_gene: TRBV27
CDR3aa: ASSPGTGSSYEQY

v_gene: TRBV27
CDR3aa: ASSLTGEGYGYT

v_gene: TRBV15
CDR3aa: ATSRGRGQGSGYT

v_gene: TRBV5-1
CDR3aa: ASSYRLAGGTNTGELF

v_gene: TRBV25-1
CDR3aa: ASSETGAAGELF

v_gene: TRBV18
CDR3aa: ASSQPGQGAYEQY

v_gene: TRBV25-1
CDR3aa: ASSEYLSQEAF

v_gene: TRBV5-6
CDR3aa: ASSIRGRGHGYT

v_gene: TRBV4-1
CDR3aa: ASSQPLQRRANIQY

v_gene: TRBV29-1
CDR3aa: SVRVSGSSDTQY